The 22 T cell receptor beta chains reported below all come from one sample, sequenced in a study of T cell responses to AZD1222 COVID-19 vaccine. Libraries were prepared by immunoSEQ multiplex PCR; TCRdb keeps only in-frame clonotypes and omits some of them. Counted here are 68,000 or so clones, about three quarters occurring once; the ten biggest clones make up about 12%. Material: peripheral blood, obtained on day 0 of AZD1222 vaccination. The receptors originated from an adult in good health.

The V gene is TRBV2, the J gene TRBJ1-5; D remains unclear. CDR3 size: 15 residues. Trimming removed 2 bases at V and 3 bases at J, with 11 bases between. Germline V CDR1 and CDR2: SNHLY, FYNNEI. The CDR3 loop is CASSENQRNNQPQHF. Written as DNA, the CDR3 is TGTGCCAGCAGTGAAAACCAGAGGAACAATCAGCCCCAGCATTTT. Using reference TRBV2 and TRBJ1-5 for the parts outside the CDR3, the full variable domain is EPEVTQTPSHQVTQMGQEVILRCVPISNHLYFYWYRQILGQKVEFLVSFYNNEISEKSEIFDDQFSVERPDGSNFTLKIRSTKLEDSAMYFCASSENQRNNQPQHFGDGTRLSIL.

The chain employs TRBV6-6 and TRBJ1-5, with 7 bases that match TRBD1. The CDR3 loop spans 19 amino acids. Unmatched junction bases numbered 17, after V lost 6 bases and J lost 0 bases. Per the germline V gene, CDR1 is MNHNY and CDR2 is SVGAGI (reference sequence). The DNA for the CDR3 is TGTGCCAGCAGCCGAGCGGCGGGGACAGACCAAAATAGCAATCAGCCCCAGCATTTT. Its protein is CASSRAAGTDQNSNQPQHF.

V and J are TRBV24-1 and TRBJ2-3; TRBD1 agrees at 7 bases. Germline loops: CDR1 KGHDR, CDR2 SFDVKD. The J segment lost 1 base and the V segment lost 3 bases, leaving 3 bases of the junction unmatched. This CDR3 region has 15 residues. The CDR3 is CATSDPGQGTDTQYF. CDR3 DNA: TGTGCCACCAGTGATCCAGGACAGGGCACAGATACGCAGTATTTT.

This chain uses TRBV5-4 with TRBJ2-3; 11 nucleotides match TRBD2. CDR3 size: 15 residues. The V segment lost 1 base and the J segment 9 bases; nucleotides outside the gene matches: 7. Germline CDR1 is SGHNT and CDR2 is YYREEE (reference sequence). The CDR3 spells CASSLPSGGPGTQYF. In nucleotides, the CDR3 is TGTGCCAGCAGCTTGCCTAGCGGGGGGCCAGGGACGCAGTATTTT.

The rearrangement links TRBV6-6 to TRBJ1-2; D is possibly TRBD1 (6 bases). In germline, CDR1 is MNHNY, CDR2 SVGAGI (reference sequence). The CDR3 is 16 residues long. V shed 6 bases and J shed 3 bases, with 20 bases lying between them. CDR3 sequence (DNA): TGTGCCAGCAGACCAGACAGGAGCCGGCTAGACTATGGCTACACCTTC. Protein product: CASRPDRSRLDYGYTF.

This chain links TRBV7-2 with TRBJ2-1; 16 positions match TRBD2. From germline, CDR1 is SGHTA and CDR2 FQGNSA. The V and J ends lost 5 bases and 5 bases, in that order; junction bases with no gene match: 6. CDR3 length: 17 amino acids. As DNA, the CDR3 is TGTGCCAGCAGCCGCGGGACTAGCGGGGGGGCACACAATGAGCAGTTCTTC. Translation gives CASSRGTSGGAHNEQFF.

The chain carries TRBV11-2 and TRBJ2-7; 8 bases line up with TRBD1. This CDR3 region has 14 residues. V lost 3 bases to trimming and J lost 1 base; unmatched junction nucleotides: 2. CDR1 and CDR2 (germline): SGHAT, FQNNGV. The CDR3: CASSFGTGSYEQYF. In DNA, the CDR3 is TGTGCCAGCAGCTTTGGGACAGGTTCCTACGAGCAGTACTTC.

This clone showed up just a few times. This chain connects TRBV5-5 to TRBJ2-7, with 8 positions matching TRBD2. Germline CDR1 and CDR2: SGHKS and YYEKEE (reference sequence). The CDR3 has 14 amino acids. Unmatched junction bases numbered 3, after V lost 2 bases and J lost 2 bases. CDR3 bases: TGTGCCAGCAGCTTCGGGGGGGGTCCCTACGAGCAGTACTTC. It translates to CASSFGGGPYEQYF.

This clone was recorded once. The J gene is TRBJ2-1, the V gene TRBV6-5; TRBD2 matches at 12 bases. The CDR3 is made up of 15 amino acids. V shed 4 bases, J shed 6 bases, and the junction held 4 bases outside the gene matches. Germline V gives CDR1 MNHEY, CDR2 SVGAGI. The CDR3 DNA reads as TGTGCCAGCAGTTCCGGACTAGCGGGGCTCAATGAGCAGTTCTTC. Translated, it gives CASSSGLAGLNEQFF.

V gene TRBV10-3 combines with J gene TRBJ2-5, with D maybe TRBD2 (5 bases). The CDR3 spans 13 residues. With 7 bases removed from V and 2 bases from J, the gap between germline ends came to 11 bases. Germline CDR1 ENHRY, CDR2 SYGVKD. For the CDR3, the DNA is TGTGCCATCAATCGGGATCCGCAAGAGACCCAGTACTTC. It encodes CAINRDPQETQYF.

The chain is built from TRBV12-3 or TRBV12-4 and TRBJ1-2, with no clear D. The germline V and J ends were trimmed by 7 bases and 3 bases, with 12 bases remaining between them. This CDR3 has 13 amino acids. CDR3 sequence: CASTPAQDYGYTF. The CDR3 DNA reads TGTGCCAGCACTCCGGCGCAGGACTATGGCTACACCTTC.

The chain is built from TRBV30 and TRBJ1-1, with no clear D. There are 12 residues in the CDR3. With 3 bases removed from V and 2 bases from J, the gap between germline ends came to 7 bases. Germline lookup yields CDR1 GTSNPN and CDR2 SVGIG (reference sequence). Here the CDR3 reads CAWSYLNTEAFF. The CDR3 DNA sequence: TGTGCCTGGAGCTACTTAAACACTGAAGCTTTCTTT.

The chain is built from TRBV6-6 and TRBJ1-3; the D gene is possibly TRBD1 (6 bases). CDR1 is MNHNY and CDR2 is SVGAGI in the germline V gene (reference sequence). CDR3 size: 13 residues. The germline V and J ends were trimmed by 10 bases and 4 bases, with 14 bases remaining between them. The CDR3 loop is CATQGYQGNTIYF. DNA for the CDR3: TGTGCCACACAGGGCTACCAAGGAAACACCATATATTTT.

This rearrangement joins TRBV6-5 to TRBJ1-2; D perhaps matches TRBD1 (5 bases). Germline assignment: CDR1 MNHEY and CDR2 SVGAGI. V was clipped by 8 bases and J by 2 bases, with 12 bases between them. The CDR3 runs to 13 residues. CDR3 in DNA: TGTGCCAGCCTACGGGGGATGAACTATGGCTACACCTTC. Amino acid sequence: CASLRGMNYGYTF.

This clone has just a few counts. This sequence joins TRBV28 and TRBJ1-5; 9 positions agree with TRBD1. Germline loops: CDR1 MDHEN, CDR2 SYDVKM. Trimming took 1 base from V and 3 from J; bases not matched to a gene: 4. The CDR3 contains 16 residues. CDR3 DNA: TGTGCCAGCAGTTTATTAGGGGACAGGGACAATCAGCCCCAGCATTTT. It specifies CASSLLGDRDNQPQHF. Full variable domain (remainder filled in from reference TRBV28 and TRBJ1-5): DVKVTQSSRYLVKRTGEKVFLECVQDMDHENMFWYRQDPGLGLRLIYFSYDVKMKEKGDIPEGYSVSREKKERFSLILESASTNQTSMYLCASSLLGDRDNQPQHFGDGTRLSIL.

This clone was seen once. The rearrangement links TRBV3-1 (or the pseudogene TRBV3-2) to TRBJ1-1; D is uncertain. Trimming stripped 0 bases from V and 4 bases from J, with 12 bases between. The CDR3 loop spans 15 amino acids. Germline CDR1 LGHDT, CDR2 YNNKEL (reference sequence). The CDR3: CASSQDLLVGTEAFF. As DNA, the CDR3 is TGTGCCAGCAGCCAAGATCTTCTAGTGGGCACTGAAGCTTTCTTT.

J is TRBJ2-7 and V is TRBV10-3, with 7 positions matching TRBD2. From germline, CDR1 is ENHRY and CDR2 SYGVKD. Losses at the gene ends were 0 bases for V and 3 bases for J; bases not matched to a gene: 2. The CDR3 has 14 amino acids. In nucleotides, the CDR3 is TGTGCCATCAGTGAGTCGGGAGGGAACTACGAGCAGTACTTC. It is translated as CAISESGGNYEQYF.

The CDR3 loop reads CASTESPATSGGHRDEQFF. CDR3 sequence (DNA): TGTGCCAGCACCGAATCACCGGCTACTAGCGGGGGGCATAGGGATGAGCAGTTCTTC. The J gene is TRBJ2-1, the V gene TRBV7-8, with 12 positions matching TRBD2. Trimming took 7 bases from V and 8 from J; bases not matched to a gene: 21. CDR3 length equals 19 residues. The germline CDR1 and CDR2 sequences are SGHVS and FQNEAQ.

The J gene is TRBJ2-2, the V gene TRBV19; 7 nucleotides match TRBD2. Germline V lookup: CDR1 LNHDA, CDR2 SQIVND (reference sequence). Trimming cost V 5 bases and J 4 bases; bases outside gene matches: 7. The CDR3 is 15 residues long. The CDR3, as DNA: TGTGCCAGTAGTCCCGGGACGGGGGGCACCGGGGAGCTGTTTTTT. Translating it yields CASSPGTGGTGELFF.

The DNA of the CDR3 is TGTGCCAGCAGCTCGGACCTAGGGGTAGCTAATGAAAAACTGTTTTTT. Translated, it gives CASSSDLGVANEKLFF. The genes are TRBV7-9 and TRBJ1-4; TRBD1 might be the D (5 bases). The CDR3 is 16 residues long. The V and J ends lost 4 bases and 3 bases respectively, with 15 bases between them. Germline CDR1 is SEHNR and CDR2 is FQNEAQ (reference sequence).

The CDR3 DNA reads TGCGCCAGCAGTCCCGACCACGTACGGGAAAAACTGTTTTTT. It translates to CASSPDHVREKLFF. V gene TRBV5-1 combines with J gene TRBJ1-4, with D unresolved. Trimming shortened V by 5 bases and J by 8 bases, and 16 bases separated the two germline ends. The germline V gene has CDR1 SGHRS and CDR2 YFSETQ. The CDR3 is 14 amino acids.

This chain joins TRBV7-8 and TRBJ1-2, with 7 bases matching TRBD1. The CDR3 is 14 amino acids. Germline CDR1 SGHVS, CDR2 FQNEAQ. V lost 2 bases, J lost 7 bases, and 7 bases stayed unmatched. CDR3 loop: CASSLIEGAAGYTF. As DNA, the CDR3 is TGTGCCAGCAGCTTAATTGAGGGGGCGGCTGGCTACACCTTC.